This T cell receptor beta chain came from a study of blood T cell repertoires in COVID-19. Germline CDR1 MGHDK, CDR2 SYGVNS. The CDR3 consists of 14 residues. Assay used: immunoSEQ multiplex PCR; TCRdb lists only in-frame clones, some missing. The sample includes about 150,000 clones, roughly four fifths of them seen just once. On this clone: At one of its ends the junction is not consistent with the germline gene, which may arise from a read error.

In terms of age and location, participants ranged from roughly 18 to 89 years and lived in about two dozen US areas. Clinical histories supplied by participants themselves formed the basis of cohort assignment. Cohort 3 donors were reported recovered after two negative PCRs, clearance, or symptom resolution. This chain connects TRBV25-1 to TRBJ2-5; possibly TRBD1 or TRBD2 for D (5 bases each). Input material: PBMCs or T cells enriched from blood (not recorded which). The sequence derives from a man aged 50 to 60 who had recovered from COVID-19. The CDR3 nucleotides are TGTGCCAGCACTGAAGGGGAGTTGGGAGAGACCCAGTACTTC. Translated: CASTEGELGETQYF. The whole variable domain, remainder taken from reference TRBV25-1 and TRBJ2-5, is EADIYQTPRYLVIGTGKKITLECSQTMGHDKMYWYQQDPGMELHLIHYSYGVNSTEKGDLSSESTVSRIRTEHFPLTLESARPSHTSQYLCASTEGELGETQYFGPGTRLLVL.